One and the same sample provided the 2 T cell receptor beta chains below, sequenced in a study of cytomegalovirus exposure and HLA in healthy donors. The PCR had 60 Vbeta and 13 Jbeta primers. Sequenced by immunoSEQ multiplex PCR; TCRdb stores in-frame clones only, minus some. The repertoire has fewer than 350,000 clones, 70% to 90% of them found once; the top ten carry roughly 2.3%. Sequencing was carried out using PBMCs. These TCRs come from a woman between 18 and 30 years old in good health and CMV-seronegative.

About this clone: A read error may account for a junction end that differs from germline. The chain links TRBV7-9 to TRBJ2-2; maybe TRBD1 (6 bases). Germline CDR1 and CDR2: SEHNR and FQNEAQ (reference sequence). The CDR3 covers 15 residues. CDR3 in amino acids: CSSSQGQPNTGELFF. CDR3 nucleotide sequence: TGTTCCAGCAGCCAGGGGCAGCCGAACACCGGGGAGCTGTTTTTT.

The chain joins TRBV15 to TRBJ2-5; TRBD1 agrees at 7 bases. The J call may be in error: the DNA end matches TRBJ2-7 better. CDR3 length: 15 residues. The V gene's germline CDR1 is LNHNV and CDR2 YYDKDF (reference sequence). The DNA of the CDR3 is TGTGCCACCAGCAGAGGACAGGGCAAAGCCTACGAGCAGTACTTC. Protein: CATSRGQGKAYEQYF.